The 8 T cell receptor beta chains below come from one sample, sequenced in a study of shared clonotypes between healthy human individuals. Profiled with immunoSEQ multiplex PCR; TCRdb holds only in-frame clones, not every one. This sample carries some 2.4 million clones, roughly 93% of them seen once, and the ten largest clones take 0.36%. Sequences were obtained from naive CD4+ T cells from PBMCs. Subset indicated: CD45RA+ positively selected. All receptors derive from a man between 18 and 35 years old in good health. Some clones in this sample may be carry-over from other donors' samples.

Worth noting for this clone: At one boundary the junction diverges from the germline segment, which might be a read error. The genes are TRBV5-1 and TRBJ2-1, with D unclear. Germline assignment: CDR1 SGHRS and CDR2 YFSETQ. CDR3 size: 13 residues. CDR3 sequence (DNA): TGCGCCAGCAGCTTAAACTCCGACAATGAGCAGTTCTTC. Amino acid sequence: CASSLNSDNEQFF.

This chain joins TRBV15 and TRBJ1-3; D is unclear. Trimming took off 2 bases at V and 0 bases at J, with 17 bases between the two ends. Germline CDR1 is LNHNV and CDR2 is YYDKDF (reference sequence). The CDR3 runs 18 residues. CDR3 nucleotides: TGTGCCACCAGCAGATCCAAAGCGGGCGTCTCCTCTGGAAACACCATATATTTT. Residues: CATSRSKAGVSSGNTIYF.

The CDR3 sequence: CASSRGGQLEAFF. The CDR3 DNA reads as TGTGCCAGCAGCCGGGGGGGTCAGCTCGAAGCTTTCTTT. The genes are TRBV11-3 and TRBJ1-1; D is perhaps TRBD1 (5 bases). CDR1 and CDR2 (germline): SGHNT, YENEEA. This CDR3 is 13 amino acids long. Trimming left V 5 bases short and J 8 bases short, with 15 bases between.

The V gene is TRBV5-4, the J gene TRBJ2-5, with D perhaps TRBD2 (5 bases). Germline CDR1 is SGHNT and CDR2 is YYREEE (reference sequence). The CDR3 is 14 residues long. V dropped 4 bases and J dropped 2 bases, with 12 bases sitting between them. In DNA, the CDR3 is TGTGCCAGCAGCCGGGCCGGGATTCAAGAGACCCAGTACTTC. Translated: CASSRAGIQETQYF.

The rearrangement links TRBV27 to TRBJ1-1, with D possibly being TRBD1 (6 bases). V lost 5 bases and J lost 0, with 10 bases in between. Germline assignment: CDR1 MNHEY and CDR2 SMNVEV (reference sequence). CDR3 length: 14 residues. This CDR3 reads CASSGRTVNTEAFF. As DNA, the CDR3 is TGTGCCAGCAGTGGAAGGACAGTGAACACTGAAGCTTTCTTT.

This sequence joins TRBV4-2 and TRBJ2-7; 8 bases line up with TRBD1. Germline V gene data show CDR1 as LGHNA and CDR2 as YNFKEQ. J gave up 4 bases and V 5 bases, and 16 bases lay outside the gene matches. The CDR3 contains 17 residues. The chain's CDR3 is CASSTPQVAGGEYEQYF. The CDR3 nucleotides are TGTGCCAGCAGCACCCCCCAGGTGGCAGGGGGCGAGTACGAGCAGTACTTC.

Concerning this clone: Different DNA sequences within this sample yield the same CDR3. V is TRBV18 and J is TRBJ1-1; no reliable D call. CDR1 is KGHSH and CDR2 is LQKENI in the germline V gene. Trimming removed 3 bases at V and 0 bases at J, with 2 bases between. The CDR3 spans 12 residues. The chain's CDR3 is CASSPLNTEAFF. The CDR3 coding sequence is TGTGCCAGCTCACCTTTGAACACTGAAGCTTTCTTT.

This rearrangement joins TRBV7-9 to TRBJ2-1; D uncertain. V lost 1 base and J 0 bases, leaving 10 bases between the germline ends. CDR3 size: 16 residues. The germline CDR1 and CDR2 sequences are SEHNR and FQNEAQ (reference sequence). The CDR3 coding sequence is TGTGCCAGCAGCTTAGTGCGCTCGAGCTCCTACAATGAGCAGTTCTTC. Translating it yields CASSLVRSSSYNEQFF.